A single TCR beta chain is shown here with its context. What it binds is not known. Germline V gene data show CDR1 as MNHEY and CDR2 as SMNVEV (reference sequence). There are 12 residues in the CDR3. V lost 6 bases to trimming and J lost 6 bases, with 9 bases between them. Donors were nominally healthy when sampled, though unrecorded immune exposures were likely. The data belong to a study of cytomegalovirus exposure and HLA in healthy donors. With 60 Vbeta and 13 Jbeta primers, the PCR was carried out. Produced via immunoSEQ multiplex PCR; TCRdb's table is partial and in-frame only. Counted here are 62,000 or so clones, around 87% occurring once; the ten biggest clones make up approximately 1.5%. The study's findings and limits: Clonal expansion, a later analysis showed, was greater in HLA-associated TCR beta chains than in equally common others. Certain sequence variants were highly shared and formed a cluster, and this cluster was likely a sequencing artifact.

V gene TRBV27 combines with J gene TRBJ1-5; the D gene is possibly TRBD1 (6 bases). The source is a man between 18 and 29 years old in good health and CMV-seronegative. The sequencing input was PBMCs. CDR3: CASRTGFQPQHF. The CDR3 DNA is TGTGCCAGCAGAACAGGGTTTCAGCCCCAGCATTTT.